The 12 T cell receptor beta chains presented below share a single source sample, sequenced in a study of control samples from healthy donors and cancer patients. Clones were sequenced by immunoSEQ multiplex PCR, and TCRdb holds only the in-frame ones, with some missing. The sample holds about 210,000 clones. The sample consisted of blood. The receptors come from a woman in her twenties or thirties in good health.

The J gene is TRBJ2-7, the V gene TRBV28; D gene uncertain. The V end was cut by 2 bases, the J end by 5 bases, with 10 bases between. There are 13 residues in the CDR3. The germline gives CDR1 MDHEN, CDR2 SYDVKM. The CDR3 spells CASSLKTLDEQYF. The CDR3 bases are TGTGCCAGCAGTTTAAAGACATTAGACGAGCAGTACTTC.

The CDR3 region is CASSLGVPRNQPQHF. CDR3 DNA: TGCGCCAGCAGCTTGGGGGTCCCCCGGAATCAGCCCCAGCATTTT. The chain links TRBV5-1 to TRBJ1-5; D uncertain. Trimming removed 0 bases at V and 4 bases at J, with 11 bases between. Germline loops: CDR1 SGHRS, CDR2 YFSETQ. The length of the CDR3 is 15 residues.

The rearrangement joins TRBV10-1 to TRBJ2-6, with D possibly being TRBD2 (7 bases). The CDR3 has 19 amino acids. In germline, CDR1 is WNHNN, CDR2 SYGVQD (reference sequence). V lost 7 bases and J 2 bases, leaving 24 bases between the germline ends. The CDR3 region has the DNA TGCGCCAGCACAGTCCCAGAGGGGGGGGCGGTTACTGGGGCCAACGTCCTGACTTTC. This sequence encodes CASTVPEGGAVTGANVLTF.

CDR3 nucleotides: TGTGCCAGCAGCCAAGATCAAGTGTACACTGAAGCTTTCTTT. This gives the protein CASSQDQVYTEAFF. The rearrangement links TRBV3-1 (or the pseudogene TRBV3-2) to TRBJ1-1; D is unclear. Germline V gene lookup returns CDR1 LGHDT and CDR2 YNNKEL (reference sequence). The V gene lost 0 bases and the J gene lost 3 bases, with 8 bases spanning the gap. The CDR3 extends over 14 amino acids.

Turning to this clone: The same CDR3 also results from other DNA sequences found in this sample. The chain uses TRBV5-1 and TRBJ2-1, with D maybe TRBD1 (7 bases). With 3 bases removed from V and 4 bases from J, the gap between germline ends came to 11 bases. The germline CDR1 and CDR2 sequences are SGHRS and YFSETQ. The length of the CDR3 is 14 residues. This CDR3 reads CASSSSGGYNEQFF. CDR3 DNA sequence: TGCGCCAGCAGCTCGTCAGGGGGGTACAATGAGCAGTTCTTC.

The V call is TRBV28, the J call TRBJ1-1, with a tentative D call TRBD1 (5 bases). Germline values: CDR1 MDHEN, CDR2 SYDVKM. The V end lost 4 bases, the J end lost 4 bases, and 13 bases lay between the germline ends. CDR3 length: 14 amino acids. Here the CDR3 reads CASSSPGERTEAFF. CDR3 DNA: TGTGCCAGCAGTTCTCCGGGGGAGCGCACTGAAGCTTTCTTT.

The chain has TRBV3-1 (or the pseudogene TRBV3-2) and TRBJ1-1, with a tentative D call TRBD1 (6 bases). Germline lookup yields CDR1 LGHDT and CDR2 YNNKEL (reference sequence). V lost 2 bases and J lost 1, with 11 bases in between. The CDR3 is 15 amino acids. The CDR3 bases are TGTGCCAGCAGCCAAACAGGGCTCGGGAACACTGAAGCTTTCTTT. It yields the protein CASSQTGLGNTEAFF.

The chain joins TRBV5-8 to TRBJ2-2; D possibly uses TRBD1 or TRBD2 (5 bases each). CDR1 is SGHTS and CDR2 is YDEGEE in the germline V gene. The CDR3 is 15 residues long. V lost 0 bases to trimming and J lost 1 base, with 7 bases between them. CDR3 DNA sequence: TGTGCCAGCAGCTTGGGGGGGAGGAACACCGGGGAGCTGTTTTTT. The encoded protein is CASSLGGRNTGELFF. Drawing the rest from reference TRBV5-8 and TRBJ2-2, the complete variable domain is EAGVTQSPTHLIKTRGQQATLRCSPISGHTSVYWYQQALGLGLQFLLWYDEGEERNRGNFPPRFSGRQFPNYSSELNVNALELEDSALYLCASSLGGRNTGELFFGEGSRLTVL.

This sequence joins TRBV2 and TRBJ1-1; no definite D call. Germline CDR1 and CDR2: SNHLY and FYNNEI. V was shortened by 2 bases and J by 2 bases, with 9 bases between the two germline ends. The CDR3 has 14 residues. CDR3 region: CASSEQPFNTEAFF. CDR3 sequence (DNA): TGTGCCAGCAGTGAACAACCTTTCAACACTGAAGCTTTCTTT.

The rearrangement joins TRBV7-2 to TRBJ2-1; 7 nucleotides agree with TRBD2. Germline CDR1 SGHTA, CDR2 FQGNSA. The CDR3 spans 13 residues. The V gene end was trimmed by 6 bases and the J gene end by 4 bases; junction bases not matched to a gene: 3. CDR3 sequence: CASRGGGYNEQFF. The CDR3, as DNA: TGTGCCAGCAGAGGCGGGGGATACAATGAGCAGTTCTTC.

The CDR3 region is CASSRGMGGAYYGYTF. CDR3 nucleotide sequence: TGTGCCAGCAGCCGAGGAATGGGGGGCGCTTACTATGGCTACACCTTC. The J gene is TRBJ1-2, the V gene TRBV25-1; maybe TRBD1 (6 bases). Germline CDR1 is MGHDK and CDR2 is SYGVNS. V lost 6 bases and J 3 bases, leaving 20 bases between the germline ends. The CDR3 is 16 amino acids.

This chain connects TRBV4-1 to TRBJ2-7, with a tentative D call TRBD2 (6 bases). Per germline, CDR1 MGHRA and CDR2 YSYEKL. CDR3 size: 14 residues. V was cut by 1 base and J by 2 bases, with 9 bases left in between. CDR3 region: CASSQAGRPYEQYF. CDR3 coding DNA: TGCGCCAGCAGCCAAGCAGGGAGGCCCTACGAGCAGTACTTC.